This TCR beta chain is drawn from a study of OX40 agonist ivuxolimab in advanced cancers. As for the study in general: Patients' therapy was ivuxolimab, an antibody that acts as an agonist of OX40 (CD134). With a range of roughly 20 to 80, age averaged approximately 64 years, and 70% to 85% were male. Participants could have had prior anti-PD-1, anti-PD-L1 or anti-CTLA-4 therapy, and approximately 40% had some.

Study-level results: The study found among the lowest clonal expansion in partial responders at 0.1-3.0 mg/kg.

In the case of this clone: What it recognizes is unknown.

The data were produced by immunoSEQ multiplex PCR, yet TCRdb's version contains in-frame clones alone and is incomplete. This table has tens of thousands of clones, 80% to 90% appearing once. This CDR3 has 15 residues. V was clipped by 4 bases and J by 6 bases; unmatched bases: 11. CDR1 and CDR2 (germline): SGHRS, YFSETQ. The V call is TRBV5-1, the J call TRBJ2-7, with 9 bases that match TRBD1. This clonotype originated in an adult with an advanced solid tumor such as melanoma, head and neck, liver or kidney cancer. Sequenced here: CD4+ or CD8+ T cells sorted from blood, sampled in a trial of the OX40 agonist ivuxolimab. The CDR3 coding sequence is TGCGCCAGCAGCCCGGGACAGGGCTTTAATCTCGAGCAGTACTTC. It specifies CASSPGQGFNLEQYF.